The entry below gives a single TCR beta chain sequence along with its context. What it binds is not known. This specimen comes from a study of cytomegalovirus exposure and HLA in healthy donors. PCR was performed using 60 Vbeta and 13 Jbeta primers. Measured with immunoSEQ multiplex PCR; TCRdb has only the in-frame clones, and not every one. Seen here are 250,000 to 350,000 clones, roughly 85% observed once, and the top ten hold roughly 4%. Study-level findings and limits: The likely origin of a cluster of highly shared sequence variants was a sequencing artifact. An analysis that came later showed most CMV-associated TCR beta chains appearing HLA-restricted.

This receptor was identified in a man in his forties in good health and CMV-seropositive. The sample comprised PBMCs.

The CDR3 spells CASSFGQLPPYGYTF. As DNA, the CDR3 is TGTGCCAGCAGTTTTGGACAGTTGCCGCCCTATGGCTACACCTTC. The chain links TRBV27 to TRBJ1-2, with D possibly being TRBD1 (6 bases). Germline CDR1 MNHEY, CDR2 SMNVEV (reference sequence). Deletions cut 3 bases from V and 4 bases from J, with 15 bases between. The CDR3 covers 15 residues.